This passage covers 17 T cell receptor beta chains from one sample sequenced in a study of blood T cell repertoires in COVID-19 (TCRdb year 2020). The method behind the library was the immunoSEQ multiplex PCR assay. TCRdb provides this immuneACCESS table in a form limited to in-frame rearrangements. Some clones are lacking; in checked studies, under half of them reflect an unresolved V gene, and why the rest are absent is not known. Counted in this sample were around 300,000 clones; approximately 93% of them appeared once. The top ten clonotypes cover about 2% of the sample. Sequencing was carried out using peripheral blood. The receptors were gathered from a woman in her 30s with COVID-19, enrolled during active disease.

This chain connects TRBV7-6 to TRBJ2-1; D possibly corresponds to TRBD1 (5 bases). CDR3 length: 16 amino acids. Trimming removed 1 base from V and 0 bases from J, with 10 bases in between. From germline, CDR1 is SGHVS and CDR2 FNYEAQ. CDR3 protein: CASSLGVGDSYNEQFF. The CDR3 nucleotides read TGTGCCAGCAGCTTAGGGGTAGGGGACTCCTACAATGAGCAGTTCTTC.

In its sample, this clone was seen once. The J gene is TRBJ1-5, the V gene TRBV28; D uncertain. Germline CDR1 and CDR2: MDHEN and SYDVKM. The CDR3 sequence is 13 residues long. Trimming removed 7 bases at V and 1 base at J, with 8 bases between. The CDR3 DNA reads as TGTGCCAGCAAGGGAGGGAGCAATCAGCCCCAGCATTTT. Its protein product is CASKGGSNQPQHF.

The J gene is TRBJ1-2, the V gene TRBV5-1; 8 bases fit TRBD1. Trimming took 3 bases from V and 8 from J; bases not matched to a gene: 12. The CDR3 contains 15 residues. Germline V gene sequence: CDR1 SGHRS, CDR2 YFSETQ. The CDR3 loop reads CASSSTSGGAEGYTF. The DNA for the CDR3 is TGCGCCAGCAGCTCGACCTCAGGGGGCGCGGAGGGCTACACCTTC.

The chain recombines TRBV10-1 with TRBJ1-1, with D unresolved. CDR1 and CDR2 (germline): WNHNN, SYGVQD (reference sequence). V dropped 3 bases and J dropped 1 base, with 6 bases sitting between them. The CDR3 contains 13 residues. The CDR3 DNA is TGCGCCAGCAGTGAACAGCCGAACACTGAAGCTTTCTTT. Its protein is CASSEQPNTEAFF.

V gene TRBV10-3 combines with J gene TRBJ2-3; 8 bases fit TRBD2. Germline V gene lookup returns CDR1 ENHRY and CDR2 SYGVKD. This CDR3 is built from 18 residues. J was trimmed by 2 bases and V by 8 bases; bases with no gene match: 18. For the CDR3, the DNA is TGTGCCATCCAAAAGTGGGCGGGAGGATCACCAAACACAGATACGCAGTATTTT. This sequence encodes CAIQKWAGGSPNTDTQYF.

The J gene is TRBJ1-3, the V gene TRBV12-3 or TRBV12-4; 10 nucleotides match TRBD1. The CDR3 runs to 13 residues. V shed 5 bases, J shed 8 bases, and the junction held 3 bases outside the gene matches. Written as DNA, the CDR3 is TGTGCCAGCAGTCAGACAGGGGGCGACACCATATATTTT. Its translation: CASSQTGGDTIYF.

This chain joins TRBV6-2 or TRBV6-3 and TRBJ1-6, with D maybe TRBD1 (6 bases). The CDR3 contains 15 residues. Between the trimmed V and J ends, which lost 6 bases and 4 bases, there was a span of 13 bases. Germline V gene data show CDR1 as MNHEY and CDR2 as SVGEGT. The CDR3 nucleotides read TGTGCCAGCAGCTCCGACAGGACATATAATTCACCCCTCCACTTT. Amino acid sequence: CASSSDRTYNSPLHF.

CDR3 sequence reads: CASSTDRVGNQPQHF. The CDR3 bases are TGTGCCAGTAGTACCGACAGGGTAGGGAATCAGCCCCAGCATTTT. The chain links TRBV19 to TRBJ1-5; 7 positions match TRBD1. CDR1 and CDR2 (germline): LNHDA, SQIVND (reference sequence). V lost 4 bases, J lost 4 bases, and 7 bases stayed unmatched. The CDR3 is made up of 15 amino acids. Combining the CDR3 with reference TRBV19 and TRBJ1-5 gives the whole variable domain DGGITQSPKYLFRKEGQNVTLSCEQNLNHDAMYWYRQDPGQGLRLIYYSQIVNDFQKGDIAEGYSVSREKKESFPLTVTSAQKNPTAFYLCASSTDRVGNQPQHFGDGTRLSIL.

This sequence joins TRBV27 and TRBJ1-4, with TRBD1 identical over 9 bases. The junction had 4 bases not matched to a gene; V was cut back by 5 bases and J by 6 bases. The germline CDR1 and CDR2 sequences are MNHEY and SMNVEV (reference sequence). There are 14 residues in the CDR3. The CDR3, as DNA: TGTGCCAGCAGTCCCGGGACAGGGTATGAAAAACTGTTTTTT. Residues: CASSPGTGYEKLFF.

This clone was detected once. The chain is built from TRBV19 and TRBJ2-7, with 9 bases lining up with TRBD2. The CDR3 length is 17 residues. Unmatched junction bases numbered 11, after V lost 5 bases and J lost 0 bases. CDR1 and CDR2 from the germline V gene are LNHDA and SQIVND (reference sequence). The CDR3 bases are TGTGCCAGTAGTCCCGGTTTAGCGGGAGTAAGCTCCTACGAGCAGTACTTC. The encoded protein is CASSPGLAGVSSYEQYF.

A single count supports this clone. V gene TRBV24-1 combines with J gene TRBJ2-1; 7 bases match TRBD2. J gave up 2 bases and V 3 bases, and 9 bases lay outside the gene matches. Germline lookup yields CDR1 KGHDR and CDR2 SFDVKD. The CDR3 runs 17 residues. CDR3 sequence reads: CATSDPSAREPYNEQFF. In nucleotides, the CDR3 is TGTGCCACCAGTGATCCTTCCGCGCGGGAGCCCTACAATGAGCAGTTCTTC.

The chain combines TRBV5-4 with TRBJ2-1; 7 bases align to TRBD1. Germline trimming cut 4 bases from V and 10 bases from J; bases unmatched to any gene: 11. CDR1 is SGHNT, CDR2 YYREEE, per germline (reference sequence). CDR3 length: 14 residues. CDR3 protein: CASSPYRDSLEQFF. For the CDR3, the DNA is TGTGCCAGCAGCCCTTACCGGGACAGTCTCGAGCAGTTCTTC. The full variable domain, completed using reference TRBV5-4 and TRBJ2-1, is ETGVTQSPTHLIKTRGQQVTLRCSSQSGHNTVSWYQQALGQGPQFIFQYYREEENGRGNFPPRFSGLQFPNYSSELNVNALELDDSALYLCASSPYRDSLEQFFGPGTRLTVL.

The rearrangement uses TRBV6-4 and TRBJ2-1, with D perhaps TRBD2 (6 bases). The CDR3 has 20 residues. The germline V gene has CDR1 MRHNA and CDR2 SNTAGT. Trimming shortened V by 5 bases and J by 0 bases, and 26 bases separated the two germline ends. The CDR3 sequence is CASSLAPGGIQTSSYNEQFF. The DNA for the CDR3 is TGTGCCAGCAGTTTAGCCCCGGGCGGGATACAAACTAGCTCCTACAATGAGCAGTTCTTC.

The chain uses TRBV6-5 and TRBJ1-3, with 8 bases identical to TRBD1. The V and J ends lost 6 bases and 2 bases, in that order; junction bases with no gene match: 6. The CDR3 covers 15 residues. Germline CDR1 MNHEY, CDR2 SVGAGI. CDR3 sequence: CASRTGGIAGNTIYF. CDR3 bases: TGTGCCAGCAGAACAGGGGGTATCGCTGGAAACACCATATATTTT.

The chain combines TRBV5-4 with TRBJ1-1; D is undetermined. The CDR3 is 16 amino acids. Germline V gives CDR1 SGHNT, CDR2 YYREEE (reference sequence). V was pared by 0 bases and J by 4 bases, with 16 bases between. Here the CDR3 reads CASSLDLGPAGTEAFF. As DNA, the CDR3 is TGTGCCAGCAGCTTGGATCTAGGACCGGCGGGCACTGAAGCTTTCTTT.

The V and J genes are TRBV27 and TRBJ1-1, with D perhaps TRBD1 (5 bases). V shed 7 bases and J shed 4 bases, with 22 bases lying between them. Germline V CDR1 and CDR2: MNHEY, SMNVEV (reference sequence). The CDR3 has 16 amino acids. The CDR3 coding sequence is TGTGCCAGCACCGGGGCCTCACAACTGGGGGGCACTGAAGCTTTCTTT. Protein product: CASTGASQLGGTEAFF.

The genes are TRBV28 and TRBJ1-3; D call uncertain. Trimming took off 5 bases at V and 4 bases at J, with 12 bases between the two ends. The CDR3 runs to 14 residues. Germline-derived CDR1 and CDR2 are MDHEN and SYDVKM. CDR3 in amino acids: CASSPPRGGNTIYF. CDR3 DNA sequence: TGTGCCAGCAGTCCCCCGCGAGGAGGAAACACCATATATTTT.